Here is one TCR beta chain with its context. Data came from immunoSEQ multiplex PCR; TCRdb stores just in-frame clones and leaves some out. In the table there are 90,000 or so clones, about 80% of which are singletons. This record belongs to a study of radiotherapy plus CTLA-4 blockade in lung cancer. Germline V gene lookup returns CDR1 SGDLS and CDR2 YYNGEE. The CDR3 is 14 amino acids. The V end lost 3 bases, the J end lost 0 bases, and 9 bases lay between the germline ends. The chain employs TRBV9 and TRBJ1-2; D not resolved. The sequencing here drew on peripheral blood, taken from a patient treated with radiotherapy plus ipilimumab. This clonotype was sampled from a human donor with non-small cell lung cancer who had stable disease on radiotherapy plus ipilimumab. In DNA form, the CDR3 reads TGTGCCAGCAGCGGCCTCGGAGCTAACTATGGCTACACCTTC. Its protein is CASSGLGANYGYTF.